This TCR beta chain was captured in a study of shared clonotypes between healthy human individuals. On the study more broadly: Serving as donors were a couple of women and three men, whose ages spanned 18 to 49.

The CDR3 loop spans 14 amino acids. V was trimmed by 1 base and J by 6 bases, leaving 14 bases between them. CDR1 is SGHRS, CDR2 YFSETQ, per germline. On ten immunoSEQ deep assay plates, unsorted PBMC DNA was sequenced. Authors' methods: Filtering was not the same, since immunoSEQ gave junction-only sequences without quality scores. Clones were read by immunoSEQ multiplex PCR, and TCRdb kept only the in-frame ones, dropping some. V and J calls plus clone size are reproduced from that table; the DNA served to infer D and trimming. The sample records about 490,000 clones, 70% to 85% being singletons. All donors qualified as healthy HIV-negative adults and had experienced no recent acute infections or vaccinations.

The chain is built from TRBV5-1 and TRBJ2-7, with D perhaps matching TRBD2 (5 bases). The sample comprised PBMCs. This clonotype originated in a woman between 40 and 50 years old in good health. Some clones in this sample may be carry-over from other donors' samples. CDR3 bases: TGCGCCAGCAGCTTGTCTAGGAGCGAGGGCGAGCAGTACTTC. Encoded protein: CASSLSRSEGEQYF. Variable domain in full (rest from reference TRBV5-1 and TRBJ2-7): KAGVTQTPRYLIKTRGQQVTLSCSPISGHRSVSWYQQTPGQGLQFLFEYFSETQRNKGNFPGRFSGRQFSNSRSEMNVSTLELGDSALYLCASSLSRSEGEQYFGPGTRLTVT.